This T cell receptor (beta chain) was sequenced during a study of blood T cell repertoires in COVID-19. Study details: Researchers got acute and convalescent COVID-19 samples from the United States, Italy and Spain. The cDNA or gDNA used as material had been derived from T cells, B-cell-depleted T cells, or PBMCs.

Original data processing: Scientists estimated how many nucleated cells there were by amplifying reference gene primers. Here immunoSEQ multiplex PCR was the method, and the copy in TCRdb shows in-frame clones only, minus some. V, J and clone size reflect that table, while D and trimming were determined from the DNA. The sample carries 95,000 to 150,000 clones, over 75% recorded once. J lost 4 bases, V lost 4 bases, and 13 bases had no gene match. There are 17 residues in the CDR3. CDR1 MNHGY and CDR2 SVAAGI come from the germline V gene. The chain uses TRBV6-9 and TRBJ2-1, with 7 bases that match TRBD1. The clonotype comes from a man aged 60 to 75 with active or convalescent COVID-19. Sequenced sample: peripheral blood. CDR3 sequence: CASSWVSEGAPYNEQFF. The DNA of the CDR3 is TGTGCCAGCAGTTGGGTGAGTGAGGGGGCCCCTTACAATGAGCAGTTCTTC.